The 30 T cell receptor beta chains given below trace back to one sample, sequenced in a study of control samples from healthy donors and cancer patients. Sequenced by immunoSEQ multiplex PCR; TCRdb stores in-frame clones only, minus some. The sample carries 75,000 to 90,000 clones, approximately 89% recorded once. Specimen: blood. Receptors were obtained from a man aged 25-40 years in good health.

The V call is TRBV30, the J call TRBJ1-3; D is possibly TRBD1 (5 bases). The germline CDR1 and CDR2 sequences are GTSNPN and SVGIG (reference sequence). V dropped 2 bases and J dropped 0 bases, with 8 bases sitting between them. The CDR3 is made up of 14 amino acids. The chain's CDR3 is CAWSRDGSGNTIYF. CDR3 sequence (DNA): TGTGCCTGGAGTAGGGACGGCTCTGGAAACACCATATATTTT.

This chain uses TRBV6-2 or TRBV6-3 with TRBJ2-1, with D unresolved. V lost 6 bases to trimming and J lost 6 bases, with 12 bases between them. The CDR3 length is 13 residues. Germline loops: CDR1 MNHEY, CDR2 SVGEGT. The CDR3 loop is CASSADHPNEQFF. The DNA of the CDR3 is TGTGCCAGCAGCGCGGACCACCCCAATGAGCAGTTCTTC.

The CDR3 DNA reads as TGTGCCAGCAGCTTATCAGGCGGGGTAAACACCGGGGAGCTGTTTTTT. It specifies CASSLSGGVNTGELFF. The rearrangement links TRBV7-9 to TRBJ2-2, with D possibly TRBD2 on 6 matching bases. Trimming left V 2 bases short and J 2 bases short, with 12 bases between. CDR1 SEHNR and CDR2 FQNEAQ come from the germline V gene (reference sequence). The CDR3 consists of 16 residues.

The gene calls are TRBV21-1 and TRBJ2-5; TRBD1 reflects the table's D call only, with no check against the DNA. TRBV21-1 is termed a pseudogene. The CDR3 contains 15 residues. CDR3 region: CARSRGDRVEETQYF. The CDR3 DNA follows: TGTGCCAGATCCCGGGGCGACAGGGTAGAAGAGACCCAGTACTTC.

V and J are TRBV6-5 and TRBJ2-1; 7 bases line up with TRBD1. With V trimmed by 0 bases and J by 7 bases, 3 bases remained unmatched. This CDR3 comprises 14 residues. The germline V gene has CDR1 MNHEY and CDR2 SVGAGI. The CDR3 here is CASSYSGGPNEQFF. CDR3 coding DNA: TGTGCCAGCAGTTACTCAGGGGGCCCGAATGAGCAGTTCTTC.

The chain has TRBV7-9 and TRBJ1-3; a weak D match, TRBD1 (6 bases). The CDR3 covers 16 residues. V was pared by 2 bases and J by 5 bases, with 16 bases between. Germline-derived CDR1 and CDR2 are SEHNR and FQNEAQ (reference sequence). For the CDR3, the DNA is TGTGCCAGCAGCTTAAGAGGGGGAGCTGTGAGAAACACCATATATTTT. Translated: CASSLRGGAVRNTIYF.

The rearrangement uses TRBV18 and TRBJ1-4; D ambiguous. The CDR3 consists of 11 residues. In germline, CDR1 is KGHSH, CDR2 LQKENI. With 6 bases removed from V and 8 bases from J, the gap between germline ends came to 7 bases. The CDR3 protein is CASSPGEKLFF. For the CDR3, the DNA is TGTGCCAGCTCCCCTGGCGAAAAACTGTTTTTT.

The genes are TRBV3-1 (or the pseudogene TRBV3-2) and TRBJ1-1; 7 positions agree with TRBD1. The germline V gene has CDR1 LGHDT and CDR2 YNNKEL (reference sequence). J was trimmed by 7 bases and V by 1 base; bases with no gene match: 6. The CDR3 spans 14 residues. CDR3 DNA: TGTGCCAGCAGCCAAGGAGGGGGCCGCGGTGAAGCTTTCTTT. Translating it yields CASSQGGGRGEAFF.

The chain employs TRBV6-5 and TRBJ2-1; tentative D call: TRBD2 (6 bases). Germline CDR1 is MNHEY and CDR2 is SVGAGI. Trimming shortened V by 2 bases and J by 2 bases, and 10 bases separated the two germline ends. This CDR3 comprises 15 residues. This CDR3 reads CASSYRRGTYNEQFF. In DNA, the CDR3 is TGTGCCAGCAGTTACCGGCGGGGCACCTACAATGAGCAGTTCTTC.

The V and J genes are TRBV27 and TRBJ2-3, with 10 nucleotides matching TRBD2. The CDR3 covers 15 residues. Germline V CDR1 and CDR2: MNHEY, SMNVEV (reference sequence). With V trimmed by 6 bases and J by 6 bases, 9 bases remained unmatched. The CDR3 coding sequence is TGTGCCAGCAGAACAGCGGGGGGGCTTTCCGATACGCAGTATTTT. It specifies CASRTAGGLSDTQYF.

The chain links TRBV27 to TRBJ1-6; 9 nucleotides line up with TRBD1. Trimming removed 2 bases from V and 0 bases from J; junction bases left unmatched: 5. CDR1 is MNHEY and CDR2 is SMNVEV in the germline V gene (reference sequence). The CDR3 is 18 residues long. CDR3 sequence reads: CASSLRTGVSSYNSPLHF. The CDR3, as DNA: TGTGCCAGCAGTTTACGGACAGGGGTTAGCTCCTATAATTCACCCCTCCACTTT.

The chain joins TRBV2 to TRBJ2-1; D not certain. CDR3 length equals 13 residues. Trimming cost V 1 base and J 4 bases, with 5 bases left between them. Germline assignment: CDR1 SNHLY and CDR2 FYNNEI. The CDR3 DNA is TGTGCCAGCAGTGAAGTTTCTTACAATGAGCAGTTCTTC. Amino acid sequence: CASSEVSYNEQFF.

V and J are TRBV28 and TRBJ2-1; D ambiguous. Germline V gene data show CDR1 as MDHEN and CDR2 as SYDVKM. V lost 3 bases and J lost 2, with 11 bases in between. The CDR3 has 15 amino acids. CDR3 nucleotide sequence: TGTGCCAGCAGTTTTAACCGAGGCACCTACAATGAGCAGTTCTTC. Protein product: CASSFNRGTYNEQFF.

CDR3 coding DNA: TGTGCCAGCAGCTTAGCGGGGAGGGTTCGAGAAAACAATCAGCCCCAGCATTTT. Translated: CASSLAGRVRENNQPQHF. This chain connects TRBV7-9 to TRBJ1-5; the D is unclear. The germline gives CDR1 SEHNR, CDR2 FQNEAQ (reference sequence). CDR3 length: 18 residues. Trimming removed 0 bases at V and 3 bases at J, with 18 bases between.

This chain connects TRBV5-6 to TRBJ2-5, with D unresolved. This CDR3 has 14 residues. The ends were cut back, 4 bases at V and 0 bases at J, with 10 bases in the middle. CDR1 and CDR2 (germline): SGHDT, YYEEEE. Here the CDR3 reads CASSPGGYQETQYF. CDR3 in DNA: TGTGCCAGCAGCCCCGGTGGGTACCAAGAGACCCAGTACTTC.

This sequence joins TRBV30 and TRBJ2-3, with 12 positions matching TRBD2. Germline V lookup: CDR1 GTSNPN, CDR2 SVGIG (reference sequence). The CDR3 is 15 amino acids. V gave up 2 bases and J gave up 2 bases; unmatched junction bases: 2. In DNA, the CDR3 is TGTGCCTGGAGTAGACTAGCGGGGGACACAGATACGCAGTATTTT. Its protein product is CAWSRLAGDTDTQYF.

CDR3 bases: TGTGCCAGCAGTTTATCACGGGGGGCTGATGGCTACACCTTC. It encodes CASSLSRGADGYTF. V usage is TRBV27 and J usage is TRBJ1-2, with a weak D call TRBD1 (6 bases). The V end lost 0 bases, the J end lost 6 bases, and 11 bases lay between the germline ends. CDR1 is MNHEY, CDR2 SMNVEV, per germline (reference sequence). This CDR3 contains 14 residues.

This chain uses TRBV6-5 with TRBJ1-5; perhaps TRBD1 as D (6 bases). Trimming left V 6 bases short and J 3 bases short, with 9 bases between. The CDR3 is 13 residues long. CDR1 is MNHEY, CDR2 SVGAGI, per germline. The CDR3 DNA follows: TGTGCCAGCAGCACAGGGTACAATCAGCCCCAGCATTTT. Translation gives CASSTGYNQPQHF.

This clone appeared a single time. The chain uses TRBV5-1 and TRBJ2-7, with D perhaps assigned TRBD1 or TRBD2 (5 bases each). Trimming took 3 bases from V and 7 from J, leaving 20 bases between them. The CDR3 extends over 15 amino acids. Germline assignment: CDR1 SGHRS and CDR2 YFSETQ. The CDR3 protein is CASSWGSGQGREQYF. DNA for the CDR3: TGCGCCAGCAGCTGGGGGTCCGGTCAGGGACGAGAGCAGTACTTC.

The rearrangement joins TRBV18 to TRBJ2-1; D ambiguous. The CDR3 has 13 amino acids. The germline V and J ends were trimmed by 5 bases and 3 bases, with 8 bases remaining between them. CDR1 and CDR2 from the germline V gene are KGHSH and LQKENI. In DNA form, the CDR3 reads TGTGCCAGCTCAGGAGAGATCTACAATGAGCAGTTCTTC. It encodes CASSGEIYNEQFF.

Comment on this clone: This sample includes further DNA sequences coding for the same CDR3. This chain joins TRBV14 and TRBJ1-6; 7 bases line up with TRBD1. The V segment lost 0 bases and the J segment 7 bases; nucleotides outside the gene matches: 0. Germline CDR1 and CDR2: SGHDN and FVKESK. CDR3 size: 14 residues. The CDR3 loop reads CASSQDRGNSPLHF. CDR3 sequence (DNA): TGTGCCAGCAGCCAAGACAGGGGGAATTCACCCCTCCACTTT. Looking up the rest from reference TRBV14 and TRBJ1-6 gives the full variable domain: EAGVTQFPSHSVIEKGQTVTLRCDPISGHDNLYWYRRVMGKEIKFLLHFVKESKQDESGMPNNRFLAERTGGTYSTLKVQPAELEDSGVYFCASSQDRGNSPLHFGNGTRLTVT.

V is TRBV30 and J is TRBJ1-6; weak D call: TRBD1 (6 bases). Deletions cut 0 bases from V and 9 bases from J, with 21 bases between. CDR3 size: 17 residues. The germline CDR1 and CDR2 sequences are GTSNPN and SVGIG (reference sequence). This CDR3 is CAWSVPGGGRVASPLHF. The CDR3, as DNA: TGTGCCTGGAGTGTACCCGGGGGCGGGAGGGTTGCTTCACCCCTCCACTTT.

This clone was detected once. The chain joins TRBV4-1 to TRBJ2-3; D perhaps matches TRBD2 (6 bases). The CDR3 runs to 16 residues. With 0 bases removed from V and 5 bases from J, the gap between germline ends came to 15 bases. Per germline, CDR1 MGHRA and CDR2 YSYEKL. CDR3 loop: CASSQEGERGLDTQYF. The CDR3 coding sequence is TGCGCCAGCAGCCAAGAAGGTGAGAGGGGACTAGATACGCAGTATTTT.

The rearrangement joins TRBV13 to TRBJ2-2; 9 positions match TRBD1. The CDR3 has 19 amino acids. The germline gives CDR1 PRHDT, CDR2 FYEKMQ (reference sequence). V lost 2 bases and J lost 1; bases outside the gene matches: 11. CDR3: CASSLLSVPGQGNTGELFF. The CDR3 nucleotides are TGTGCCAGCAGCTTACTTTCTGTTCCGGGACAGGGGAACACCGGGGAGCTGTTTTTT.

The rearrangement links TRBV4-1 to TRBJ1-1, with D unresolved. Deletions cut 3 bases from V and 1 base from J, with 6 bases between. Germline CDR1 is MGHRA and CDR2 is YSYEKL. CDR3 length: 13 amino acids. CDR3 loop: CASSQVGNTEAFF. CDR3 nucleotide sequence: TGCGCCAGCAGCCAGGTGGGGAACACTGAAGCTTTCTTT.

The rearrangement links TRBV7-2 to TRBJ1-4; a possible D gene is TRBD1 (5 bases). The CDR3 contains 15 residues. CDR1 and CDR2 from the germline V gene are SGHTA and FQGNSA. V gave up 2 bases and J gave up 4 bases, with 11 bases separating them. CDR3 nucleotides: TGTGCCAGCAGCTTATTGGGGCAGGGTAATGAAAAACTGTTTTTT. Amino acids: CASSLLGQGNEKLFF.

The chain employs TRBV19 and TRBJ1-3; 9 nucleotides agree with TRBD1. Trimming took 6 bases from V and 2 from J; bases not matched to a gene: 2. Germline values: CDR1 LNHDA, CDR2 SQIVND (reference sequence). This CDR3 is built from 14 residues. For the CDR3, the DNA is TGTGCCAGTAGACAGGGGGCGCCTGGAAACACCATATATTTT. It specifies CASRQGAPGNTIYF.

The genes are TRBV7-9 and TRBJ2-5; 7 nucleotides align to TRBD1. This CDR3 comprises 15 residues. Germline V gives CDR1 SEHNR, CDR2 FQNEAQ (reference sequence). Losses at the gene ends were 5 bases for V and 4 bases for J; bases not matched to a gene: 10. This CDR3 is CASSPNQGGGETQYF. The CDR3 DNA reads TGTGCCAGCAGCCCTAACCAAGGGGGCGGAGAGACCCAGTACTTC.

The chain couples TRBV27 to TRBJ1-2; D is unclear. CDR1 and CDR2 from the germline V gene are MNHEY and SMNVEV (reference sequence). Trimming removed 5 bases from V and 0 bases from J, with 10 bases in between. This CDR3 is 14 amino acids long. The chain's CDR3 is CASSTLRSNYGYTF. CDR3 coding DNA: TGTGCCAGCAGTACCCTCCGGTCTAACTATGGCTACACCTTC.

This clone was seen a single time. This chain connects TRBV5-1 to TRBJ2-3, with D uncertain. The CDR3 totals 15 residues. Germline CDR1 and CDR2: SGHRS and YFSETQ. Trimming took 0 bases from V and 0 from J, leaving 8 bases between them. In DNA, the CDR3 is TGCGCCAGCAGCTTGGACAGAACAAGCACAGATACGCAGTATTTT. The encoded protein is CASSLDRTSTDTQYF. The full variable domain, with the rest looked up from reference TRBV5-1 and TRBJ2-3, is KAGVTQTPRYLIKTRGQQVTLSCSPISGHRSVSWYQQTPGQGLQFLFEYFSETQRNKGNFPGRFSGRQFSNSRSEMNVSTLELGDSALYLCASSLDRTSTDTQYFGPGTRLTVL.